The following is a T cell receptor (beta chain) sequence with its context. Cohort 3 recovered donors had two negative PCRs, clearance, or symptom resolution. The CDR3 is 13 residues long. V was trimmed by 8 bases and J by 5 bases, leaving 13 bases between them. Per germline, CDR1 SGDLS and CDR2 YYNGEE. This specimen comes from a study of blood T cell repertoires in COVID-19. Study summary: PBMCs, B-cell-depleted T cells, or T cells were the source of the cDNA or gDNA that made up the material.

Sequencing used immunoSEQ multiplex PCR; TCRdb keeps in-frame clones, though not all of them. Of 150,000 to 250,000 clones listed, roughly 80% were seen once; the top ten hold less than 9.5%. The sequence derives from a man in his forties or fifties who had recovered from COVID-19. The chain has TRBV9 and TRBJ1-4, with a weak D call TRBD1 (6 bases). Sequenced input: PBMCs or T cells enriched from blood (not recorded which). CDR3 sequence: CASCKTGNEKLFF. The CDR3 DNA is TGTGCCAGTTGTAAAACAGGGAATGAAAAACTGTTTTTT.